The TCR beta chain under discussion was sequenced for a study of shared clonotypes between healthy human individuals. The CDR3 runs 15 residues. Germline V gene lookup returns CDR1 LNHDA and CDR2 SQIVND (reference sequence). V was pared by 5 bases and J by 6 bases, with 9 bases of the junction left unmatched. This table comes from immunoSEQ multiplex PCR, and its TCRdb copy is limited to in-frame clones, with some not included. Among about 530,000 clones, about 96% were seen once, and the ten largest hold approximately 0.062%. This chain links TRBV19 with TRBJ2-3; 9 bases map to TRBD1. What was sequenced was naive CD4+ T cells sorted from blood. Subset denoted: CD45RA+ positively selected. The TCR was taken from a woman aged 30 to 39 in good health. The CDR3 DNA follows: TGTGCCAGTAGTCCCCAGGGGACAGGGTTGGATACGCAGTATTTT. Its protein is CASSPQGTGLDTQYF.